These T cell receptor beta chains were read from a single sample in a study of human T cells and chemical hapten exposure. TCRdb itself ran the RACE reads through MiXCR, one entry per CDR3 protein. The sample contains around 150,000 distinct CDR3 sequences, roughly 26% of which appear only once. Sequences were derived from whole blood, sampled in connection with sensitization to the hapten diphenylcyclopropenone (DPC). These receptors all come from a woman aged 18-35 years with alopecia areata. Some clones in this sample may be carry-over from other donors' samples. The CDR3 runs from the conserved cysteine through the conserved F or W. D genes are given only for firm matches. A clone size is listed for some rows: how often the clone was seen (once, few, many), or a class if it is expanded.

CDR3 length,V gene,J gene,D gene,clone size,CDR3 protein,CDR3 DNA
13,TRBV14,TRBJ2-6,.,.,CASAYSGANVLTF,TGTGCCAGCGCGTACTCTGGGGCCAACGTCCTGACTTTC
13,TRBV20-1,TRBJ1-1,.,.,CSADKTVNTEAFF,TGCAGTGCTGATAAGACGGTGAACACTGAAGCTTTCTTT
17,TRBV2,TRBJ2-5,TRBD2,.,CASSPGTSGASQETQYF,TGTGCCAGCAGCCCCGGGACTAGCGGGGCCTCCCAAGAGACCCAGTACTTC
15,TRBV12-3/TRBV12-4,TRBJ2-1,.,.,CASSLIAPGSNEQFF,TGTGCCAGCAGTTTAATAGCCCCAGGAAGCAATGAGCAGTTCTTC
14,TRBV20-1,TRBJ1-4,.,many,CSGRPTGGGEKLFF,TGCAGTGGTCGACCGACAGGCGGAGGTGAAAAACTGTTTTTT
12,TRBV11-2,TRBJ2-5,.,.,CASSLVWETQYF,TGTGCCAGCAGCTTAGTCTGGGAGACCCAGTACTTC
13,TRBV20-1,TRBJ2-7,.,.,CSASRLEPYEQYF,TGCAGTGCTAGTAGGCTGGAACCCTACGAGCAGTACTTC
15,TRBV7-2,TRBJ2-2,TRBD1,.,CASSSGTGGSGELFF,TGTGCCAGCAGCTCCGGGACAGGGGGGTCCGGGGAGCTGTTTTTT
16,TRBV4-2,TRBJ1-4,.,few,CASSQDRRGLSEKLFF,TGTGCCAGCAGCCAAGATCGGAGAGGGTTGAGTGAAAAACTGTTTTTT
13,TRBV5-1,TRBJ2-7,.,.,CASSSGLTYEQYF,TGCGCCAGCAGCTCCGGACTTACCTACGAGCAGTACTTC
13,TRBV9,TRBJ2-1,.,.,CASSVGPVNEQFF,TGTGCCAGCAGCGTAGGGCCCGTAAATGAGCAGTTCTTC
13,TRBV5-1,TRBJ1-1,TRBD1,many,CASSSTGGTEAFF,TGTGCCAGCAGCTCGACAGGGGGCACTGAAGCTTTCTTT
13,TRBV7-2,TRBJ1-5,.,.,CASSSQLNQPQHF,TGTGCCAGCAGCTCCCAGCTCAATCAGCCCCAGCATTTT
15,TRBV6-5,TRBJ2-5,.,.,CASSYRAWDQETQYF,TGTGCCAGCAGTTACCGGGCCTGGGACCAAGAGACCCAGTACTTC
14,TRBV9,TRBJ2-5,TRBD2,.,CASSALAGIETQYF,TGTGCCAGCAGCGCCCTAGCGGGAATTGAGACCCAGTACTTC